One and the same sample provided the 25 T cell receptor beta chains below, sequenced in a study of lymphopenia after photon versus proton radiotherapy. TCRdb keeps only in-frame clones here, not all; method: immunoSEQ multiplex PCR. The sample contains some 55,000 clones, approximately 82% of which appear only once. This sample comprised peripheral blood, obtained from a patient treated with photon-based radiotherapy. The receptors originated from a man over 45 with gastric cancer.

The chain has TRBV5-4 and TRBJ2-7; 7 bases are a match to TRBD2. Trimming cost V 4 bases and J 4 bases; bases outside gene matches: 8. The CDR3 loop spans 14 amino acids. The germline CDR1 and CDR2 sequences are SGHNT and YYREEE (reference sequence). The CDR3 is CASSPERGGYEQYF. In nucleotides, the CDR3 is TGTGCCAGCAGCCCCGAGCGGGGAGGGTACGAGCAGTACTTC.

Of note for this clone: Germline and junction disagree at one end, which may indicate a read error. The chain is built from TRBV6-5 and TRBJ2-2; D gene ambiguous. The length of the CDR3 is 13 residues. Looked up from germline, CDR1 is MNHEY and CDR2 is SVGAGI. Here the CDR3 reads CASSYSNSGELFF. The DNA of the CDR3 is TGTGCCAGCAGTTACTCGAACTCCGGGGAGCTGTTTTTT.

J is TRBJ1-4 and V is TRBV5-5; D possibly corresponds to TRBD1 (5 bases). The germline V gene encodes CDR1 SGHKS and CDR2 YYEKEE (reference sequence). This CDR3 has 15 residues. The V and J ends lost 4 bases and 5 bases respectively, with 15 bases between them. This chain's CDR3 is CASSPEGVGNEKLFF. DNA for the CDR3: TGTGCCAGCAGCCCCGAAGGGGTGGGGAATGAAAAACTGTTTTTT.

The sample holds one count of this clone. This chain uses TRBV6-6 with TRBJ2-1; TRBD2 matches 12 bases. Germline V gene lookup returns CDR1 MNHNY and CDR2 SVGAGI (reference sequence). There are 15 residues in the CDR3. Trimming took 5 bases from V and 4 from J; bases not matched to a gene: 3. The CDR3 loop reads CASSRTSGVYNEQFF. For the CDR3, the DNA is TGTGCCAGCAGTAGGACTAGCGGGGTTTACAATGAGCAGTTCTTC.

To note about this clone: At the DNA level, this CDR3 is encoded by other sequences in the same sample as well. The chain carries TRBV6-5 and TRBJ1-5; 8 nucleotides line up with TRBD1. The germline CDR1 and CDR2 sequences are MNHEY and SVGAGI. V gave up 5 bases and J gave up 4 bases; unmatched junction bases: 1. The CDR3 is 13 residues long. CDR3 nucleotide sequence: TGTGCCAGCAGTCGACAGGGGAATCAGCCCCAGCATTTT. As protein: CASSRQGNQPQHF.

V gene TRBV18 combines with J gene TRBJ1-3; TRBD1 aligns across 7 bases. The junction had 4 bases not matched to a gene; V was cut back by 5 bases and J by 0 bases. Germline V CDR1 and CDR2: KGHSH, LQKENI. CDR3 length: 15 residues. The CDR3 loop reads CASSRGDSSGNTIYF. In DNA, the CDR3 is TGTGCCAGCTCAAGAGGGGACAGCTCTGGAAACACCATATATTTT. Variable domain in full (rest from reference TRBV18 and TRBJ1-3): NAGVMQNPRHLVRRRGQEARLRCSPMKGHSHVYWYRQLPEEGLKFMVYLQKENIIDESGMPKERFSAEFPKEGPSILRIQQVVRGDSAAYFCASSRGDSSGNTIYFGEGSWLTVV.

CDR3 in amino acids: CASSIGLAGSPYNEQFF. The CDR3 coding sequence is TGTGCCAGTAGTATAGGACTAGCGGGAAGTCCGTACAATGAGCAGTTCTTC. The V and J genes are TRBV19 and TRBJ2-1, with 11 nucleotides matching TRBD2. Germline CDR1 reads LNHDA; CDR2 reads SQIVND (reference sequence). This CDR3 region has 17 residues. With V trimmed by 1 base and J by 4 bases, 6 bases remained unmatched.

The chain couples TRBV7-6 to TRBJ1-2; D ambiguous. The CDR3 has 14 amino acids. Germline assignment: CDR1 SGHVS and CDR2 FNYEAQ. V lost 2 bases and J 2 bases, leaving 9 bases between the germline ends. The CDR3: CASSLRTDNYGYTF. The CDR3 coding sequence is TGTGCCAGCAGCTTAAGGACGGACAACTATGGCTACACCTTC. The whole variable domain, filled in from reference TRBV7-6 and TRBJ1-2, reads GAGVSQSPRYKVTKRGQDVALRCDPISGHVSLYWYRQALGQGPEFLTYFNYEAQQDKSGLPNDRFSAERPEGSISTLTIQRTEQRDSAMYRCASSLRTDNYGYTFGSGTRLTVV.

The V gene is TRBV6-1, the J gene TRBJ1-2, with D maybe TRBD1 (6 bases). CDR3 length equals 13 residues. Trimming took off 7 bases at V and 4 bases at J, with 13 bases between the two ends. The germline CDR1 and CDR2 sequences are MNHNS and SASEGT. The CDR3 bases are TGTGCCAGCAACCAGGGGACGCTCTATGGCTACACCTTC. Amino acids: CASNQGTLYGYTF.

The chain has TRBV4-1 and TRBJ2-7; 7 nucleotides align to TRBD2. The CDR3 is made up of 16 amino acids. Trimming at V came to 1 base and at J to 0 bases, leaving 6 bases not matched to a gene. Germline V gene data show CDR1 as MGHRA and CDR2 as YSYEKL. The CDR3 DNA follows: TGCGCCAGCAGCCAAGTCAGACTAGCCCCCTCCTACGAGCAGTACTTC. This sequence encodes CASSQVRLAPSYEQYF.

The chain uses TRBV5-1 and TRBJ2-7; 8 bases line up with TRBD2. CDR1 and CDR2 (germline): SGHRS, YFSETQ. The CDR3 is made up of 18 amino acids. The ends lost 0 bases at V and 1 base at J; junction bases unmatched: 12. The CDR3 region is CASSLVPSSGARSYEQYF. The CDR3 nucleotides are TGCGCCAGCAGCTTGGTGCCTAGTAGCGGGGCACGTTCCTACGAGCAGTACTTC.

The rearrangement uses TRBV7-7 and TRBJ2-3; D gene uncertain. CDR1 and CDR2 from the germline V gene are SSHAT and FNYEAQ (reference sequence). The CDR3 covers 14 residues. V was trimmed by 5 bases and J by 4 bases, leaving 13 bases between them. The CDR3 bases are TGTGCCAGCAGCCAGAAAGGAGTCGCAGATACGCAGTATTTT. This sequence encodes CASSQKGVADTQYF.

The chain is built from TRBV10-3 and TRBJ2-3; 7 bases align to TRBD1. Germline V gene data show CDR1 as ENHRY and CDR2 as SYGVKD. The CDR3 has 13 residues. Losses at the gene ends were 9 bases for V and 2 bases for J; bases not matched to a gene: 5. DNA for the CDR3: TGTGCCATTGGACAGGCCCCCACAGATACGCAGTATTTT. Translating it yields CAIGQAPTDTQYF.

V usage is TRBV9 and J usage is TRBJ1-1; 8 nucleotides line up with TRBD1. The junction had 8 bases not matched to a gene; V was cut back by 4 bases and J by 0 bases. CDR3 size: 16 residues. From germline, CDR1 is SGDLS and CDR2 YYNGEE. CDR3 DNA sequence: TGTGCCAGCAGCCCCCGACAGGGGACGGTGAACACTGAAGCTTTCTTT. Amino acid sequence: CASSPRQGTVNTEAFF.

The rearrangement joins TRBV6-1 to TRBJ2-3, with 15 nucleotides matching TRBD2. J was trimmed by 4 bases and V by 8 bases; bases with no gene match: 4. Germline V gene data show CDR1 as MNHNS and CDR2 as SASEGT. The CDR3 contains 15 residues. The chain's CDR3 is CASRGLAGGSDTQYF. DNA for the CDR3: TGTGCCAGCCGGGGACTAGCGGGAGGATCAGATACGCAGTATTTT.

V gene TRBV15 combines with J gene TRBJ1-3; no reliable D call. Germline values: CDR1 LNHNV, CDR2 YYDKDF (reference sequence). CDR3 size: 12 residues. V lost 0 bases, J lost 5 bases, and 2 bases lay in between. CDR3 sequence reads: CATSRDRNTIYF. Here the CDR3 DNA reads TGTGCCACCAGCAGAGATCGAAACACCATATATTTT. Supplemented by reference TRBV15 and TRBJ1-3, the full variable domain reads DAMVIQNPRYQVTQFGKPVTLSCSQTLNHNVMYWYQQKSSQAPKLLFHYYDKDFNNEADTPDNFQSRRPNTSFCFLDIRSPGLGDTAMYLCATSRDRNTIYFGEGSWLTVV.

This chain links TRBV7-9 with TRBJ1-1; 8 nucleotides agree with TRBD1. The ends lost 2 bases at V and 8 bases at J; junction bases unmatched: 10. The CDR3 contains 15 residues. From germline, CDR1 is SEHNR and CDR2 FQNEAQ (reference sequence). The CDR3: CASSLMGSDREEAFF. CDR3 nucleotides: TGTGCCAGCAGCTTAATGGGCTCGGACAGGGAAGAAGCTTTCTTT.

This clone is deemed medium-sized. This chain joins TRBV4-1 and TRBJ2-7, with a tentative D call TRBD1 (6 bases). The V end was cut by 0 bases, the J end by 3 bases, with 12 bases between. The germline gives CDR1 MGHRA, CDR2 YSYEKL. This CDR3 comprises 15 residues. CDR3 nucleotides: TGCGCCAGCAGCCAAGATTGGCGAGGGGGCTACGAGCAGTACTTC. This encodes CASSQDWRGGYEQYF.

The V gene is TRBV5-1, the J gene TRBJ1-1; D unclear. This CDR3 has 13 residues. Germline CDR1 reads SGHRS; CDR2 reads YFSETQ. The V and J ends lost 7 bases and 5 bases respectively, with 15 bases between them. In DNA form, the CDR3 reads TGCGCCAGCCACAAGGGTTTTAAAACTGAAGCTTTCTTT. It encodes CASHKGFKTEAFF.

The rearrangement uses TRBV6-6 and TRBJ2-1; 7 positions agree with TRBD1. Trimming at V came to 11 bases and at J to 3 bases, leaving 7 bases not matched to a gene. Germline values: CDR1 MNHNY, CDR2 SVGAGI (reference sequence). The CDR3 has 13 residues. The CDR3 DNA is TGTGCCGCGCACAGGGGTGGCTACAATGAGCAGTTCTTC. Translation gives CAAHRGGYNEQFF.

This clone was counted a few times. This chain connects TRBV19 to TRBJ1-4, with D unresolved. Trimming took off 2 bases at V and 4 bases at J, with 8 bases between the two ends. The CDR3 is made up of 14 amino acids. The germline CDR1 and CDR2 sequences are LNHDA and SQIVND (reference sequence). Here the CDR3 reads CASSIPAYNEKLFF. CDR3 DNA sequence: TGTGCCAGTAGTATACCGGCATATAATGAAAAACTGTTTTTT. Full variable domain (rest looked up from reference TRBV19 and TRBJ1-4): DGGITQSPKYLFRKEGQNVTLSCEQNLNHDAMYWYRQDPGQGLRLIYYSQIVNDFQKGDIAEGYSVSREKKESFPLTVTSAQKNPTAFYLCASSIPAYNEKLFFGSGTQLSVL.

The rearrangement links TRBV7-2 to TRBJ2-1; 7 positions match TRBD1. This CDR3 is built from 15 residues. Germline V gives CDR1 SGHTA, CDR2 FQGNSA. V gave up 7 bases and J gave up 6 bases; unmatched junction bases: 12. Written as DNA, the CDR3 is TGTGCCAGCACCATCCTCGGACAGGCATTCAATGAGCAGTTCTTC. This sequence encodes CASTILGQAFNEQFF.

The rearrangement links TRBV28 to TRBJ1-2, with 9 bases aligning to TRBD1. CDR3 length equals 13 residues. Germline CDR1 MDHEN, CDR2 SYDVKM. The trim removed 3 bases at V and 7 bases at J, leaving 3 bases unmatched. The CDR3 reads CASSFVQGAGYTF. As DNA, the CDR3 is TGTGCCAGCAGTTTCGTACAGGGGGCTGGCTACACCTTC.

The chain uses TRBV18 and TRBJ2-5; D is uncertain. Germline CDR1 reads KGHSH; CDR2 reads LQKENI. V was clipped by 2 bases and J by 4 bases, with 8 bases between them. CDR3 length: 13 amino acids. CDR3: CASSPVWGETQYF. The DNA of the CDR3 is TGTGCCAGCTCACCAGTTTGGGGAGAGACCCAGTACTTC.

The DNA of the CDR3 is TGTGCCAGCAGTAACCAAACAGGGCCCAGGAGCAATCAGCCCCAGCATTTT. Translation gives CASSNQTGPRSNQPQHF. V usage is TRBV27 and J usage is TRBJ1-5; possibly TRBD1 for D (6 bases). Germline V gene data show CDR1 as MNHEY and CDR2 as SMNVEV (reference sequence). The CDR3 has 17 amino acids. Trimming left V 5 bases short and J 1 base short, with 18 bases between.